The 3 T cell receptor beta chains below all came from one sample that was sequenced in a study of T cell changes during pregnancy in multiple sclerosis. Clones were read by immunoSEQ multiplex PCR, and TCRdb kept only the in-frame ones, dropping some. The sample includes some 80,000 clones, 89% seen only once; the top ten take roughly 1%. This material consisted of peripheral blood, taken in the first trimester of pregnancy. The source is a female donor in good health, enrolled as a control in a pregnancy study.

J is TRBJ2-5 and V is TRBV5-1; 13 bases fit TRBD2. This CDR3 has 17 residues. V was pared by 5 bases and J by 1 base, with 8 bases of the junction left unmatched. Germline loops: CDR1 SGHRS, CDR2 YFSETQ. CDR3 in amino acids: CASRHGGLAGSQETQYF. The CDR3 DNA is TGCGCCAGCAGACACGGGGGACTAGCGGGGTCCCAAGAGACCCAGTACTTC.

The chain is built from TRBV6-7 and TRBJ2-1; no clear D gene. TRBV6-7 counts as an open reading frame of uncertain function. V was shortened by 2 bases and J by 4 bases, with 12 bases between the two germline ends. The CDR3 runs 15 residues. The CDR3 reads CASSYRRPKYNEQFF. CDR3 nucleotide sequence: TGTGCCAGCAGTTACCGGAGACCCAAGTACAATGAGCAGTTCTTC.

V is TRBV7-2 and J is TRBJ1-5; a weak D match, TRBD1 (6 bases). CDR1 is SGHTA, CDR2 FQGNSA, per germline. Trimming stripped 5 bases from V and 8 bases from J, with 19 bases between. The CDR3 is made up of 15 amino acids. The CDR3 DNA reads as TGTGCCAGCAGCCGAGGACAGACGGGCTCTGAGCCCCAGCATTTT. Translated: CASSRGQTGSEPQHF.